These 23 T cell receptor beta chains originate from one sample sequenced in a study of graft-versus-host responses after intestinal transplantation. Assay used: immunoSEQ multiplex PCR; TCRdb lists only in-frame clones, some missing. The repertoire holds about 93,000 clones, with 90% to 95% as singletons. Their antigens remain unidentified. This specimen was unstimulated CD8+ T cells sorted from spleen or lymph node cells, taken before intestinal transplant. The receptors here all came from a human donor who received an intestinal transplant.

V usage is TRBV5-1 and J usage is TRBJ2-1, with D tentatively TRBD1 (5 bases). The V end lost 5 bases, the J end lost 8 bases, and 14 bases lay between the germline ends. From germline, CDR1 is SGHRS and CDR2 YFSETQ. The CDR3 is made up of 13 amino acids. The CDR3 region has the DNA TGCGCCAGCAGAATCGGACATGGATATGAGCAGTTCTTC. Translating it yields CASRIGHGYEQFF.

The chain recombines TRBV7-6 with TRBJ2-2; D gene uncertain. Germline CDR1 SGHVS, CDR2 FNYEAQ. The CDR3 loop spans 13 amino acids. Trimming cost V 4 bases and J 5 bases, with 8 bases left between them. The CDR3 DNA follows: TGTGCCAGCAGCTCACTGAGTACCGGGGAGCTGTTTTTT. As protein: CASSSLSTGELFF.

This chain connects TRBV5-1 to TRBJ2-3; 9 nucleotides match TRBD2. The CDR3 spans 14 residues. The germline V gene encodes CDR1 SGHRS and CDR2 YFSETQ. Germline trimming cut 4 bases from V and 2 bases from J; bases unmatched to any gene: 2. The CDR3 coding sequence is TGCGCCAGCAGCAGACTAGCGGTCACAGATACGCAGTATTTT. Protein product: CASSRLAVTDTQYF.

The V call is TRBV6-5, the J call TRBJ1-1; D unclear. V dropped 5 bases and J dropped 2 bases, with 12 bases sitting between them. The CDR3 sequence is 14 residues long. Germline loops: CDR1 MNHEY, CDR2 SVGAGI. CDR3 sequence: CASSEWELNTEAFF. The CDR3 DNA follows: TGTGCCAGCAGTGAATGGGAGCTCAACACTGAAGCTTTCTTT.

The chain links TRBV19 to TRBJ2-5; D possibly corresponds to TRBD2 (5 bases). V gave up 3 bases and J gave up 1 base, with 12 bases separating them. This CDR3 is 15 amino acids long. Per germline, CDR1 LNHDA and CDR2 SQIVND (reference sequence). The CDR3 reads CASSIGIGSQETQYF. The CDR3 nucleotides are TGTGCCAGTAGTATCGGGATTGGATCCCAAGAGACCCAGTACTTC.

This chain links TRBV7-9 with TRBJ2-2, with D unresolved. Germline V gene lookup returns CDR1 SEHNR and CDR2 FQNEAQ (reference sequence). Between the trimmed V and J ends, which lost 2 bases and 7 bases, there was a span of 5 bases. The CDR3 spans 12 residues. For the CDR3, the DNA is TGTGCCAGCAGCTTACACGGCGGGGAGCTGTTTTTT. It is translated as CASSLHGGELFF.

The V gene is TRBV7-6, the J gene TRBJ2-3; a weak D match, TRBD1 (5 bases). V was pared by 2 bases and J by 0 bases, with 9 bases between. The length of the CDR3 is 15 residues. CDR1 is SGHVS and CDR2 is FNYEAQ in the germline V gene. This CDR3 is CASSLSGSSTDTQYF. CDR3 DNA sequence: TGTGCCAGCAGCTTATCAGGGTCTAGCACAGATACGCAGTATTTT.

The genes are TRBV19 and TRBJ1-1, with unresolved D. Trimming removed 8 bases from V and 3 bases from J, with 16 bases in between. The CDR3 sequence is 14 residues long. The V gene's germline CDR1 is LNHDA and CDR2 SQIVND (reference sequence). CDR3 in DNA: TGTGCCAGTTCTTCCGGGATTTCGGACACTGAAGCTTTCTTT. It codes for CASSSGISDTEAFF.

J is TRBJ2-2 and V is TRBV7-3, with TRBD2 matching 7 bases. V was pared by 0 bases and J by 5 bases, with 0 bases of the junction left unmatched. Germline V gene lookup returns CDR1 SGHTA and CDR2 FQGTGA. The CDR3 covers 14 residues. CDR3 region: CASSLTGGTGELFF. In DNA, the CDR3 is TGTGCCAGCAGCTTAACGGGGGGGACCGGGGAGCTGTTTTTT. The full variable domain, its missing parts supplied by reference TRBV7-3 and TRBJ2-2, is GAGVSQTPSNKVTEKGKYVELRCDPISGHTALYWYRQSLGQGPEFLIYFQGTGAADDSGLPNDRFFAVRPEGSVSTLKIQRTERGDSAVYLCASSLTGGTGELFFGEGSRLTVL.

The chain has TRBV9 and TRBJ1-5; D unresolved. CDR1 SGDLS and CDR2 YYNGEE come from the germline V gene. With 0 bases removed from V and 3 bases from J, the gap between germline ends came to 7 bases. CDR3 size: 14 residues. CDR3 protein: CASSVGGDNQPQHF. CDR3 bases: TGTGCCAGCAGCGTAGGGGGAGACAATCAGCCCCAGCATTTT.

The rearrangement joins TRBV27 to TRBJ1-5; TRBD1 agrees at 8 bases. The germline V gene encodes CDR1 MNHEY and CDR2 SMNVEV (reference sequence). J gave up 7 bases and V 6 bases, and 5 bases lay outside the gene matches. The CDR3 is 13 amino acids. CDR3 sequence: CASSLSGGQPQHF. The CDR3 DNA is TGTGCCAGCAGCCTATCAGGGGGCCAGCCCCAGCATTTT.

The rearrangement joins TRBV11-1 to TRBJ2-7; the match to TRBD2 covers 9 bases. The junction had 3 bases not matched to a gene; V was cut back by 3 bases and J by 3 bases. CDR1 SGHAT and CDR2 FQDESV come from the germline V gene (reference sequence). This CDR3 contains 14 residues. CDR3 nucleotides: TGTGCCAGCAGCTTCGGCGGGGGGGGCTACGAGCAGTACTTC. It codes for CASSFGGGGYEQYF.

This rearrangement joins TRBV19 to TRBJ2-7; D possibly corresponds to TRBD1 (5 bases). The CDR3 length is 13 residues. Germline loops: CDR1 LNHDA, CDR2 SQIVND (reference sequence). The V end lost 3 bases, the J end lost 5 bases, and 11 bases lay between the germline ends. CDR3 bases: TGTGCCAGTAGTATGTCCTCAGGGAACGAGCAGTACTTC. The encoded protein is CASSMSSGNEQYF.

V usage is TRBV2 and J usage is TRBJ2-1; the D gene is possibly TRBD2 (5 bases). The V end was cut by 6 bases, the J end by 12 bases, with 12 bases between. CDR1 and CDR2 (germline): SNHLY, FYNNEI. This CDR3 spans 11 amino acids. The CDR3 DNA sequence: TGTGCCAGCAGAGGCCGGGATCCGCAGTTCTTC. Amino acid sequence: CASRGRDPQFF.

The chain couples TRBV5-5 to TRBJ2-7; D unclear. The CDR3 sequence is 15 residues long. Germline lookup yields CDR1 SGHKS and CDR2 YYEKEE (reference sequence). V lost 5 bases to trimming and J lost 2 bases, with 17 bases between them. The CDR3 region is CASRPDLPRAYEQYF. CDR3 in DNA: TGTGCCAGCAGACCTGACTTACCTCGCGCCTACGAGCAGTACTTC.

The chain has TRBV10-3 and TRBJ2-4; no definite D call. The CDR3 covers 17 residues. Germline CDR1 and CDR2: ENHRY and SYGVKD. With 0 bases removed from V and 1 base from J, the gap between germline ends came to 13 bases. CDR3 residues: CAISESVGSGAKNIQYF. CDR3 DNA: TGTGCCATCAGTGAGTCTGTTGGCAGTGGTGCCAAAAACATTCAGTACTTC.

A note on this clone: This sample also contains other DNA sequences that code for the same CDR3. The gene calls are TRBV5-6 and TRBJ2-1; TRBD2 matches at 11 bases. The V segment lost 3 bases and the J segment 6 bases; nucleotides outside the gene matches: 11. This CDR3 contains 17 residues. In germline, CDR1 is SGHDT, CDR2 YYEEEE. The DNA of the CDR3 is TGTGCCAGCAGCTGGGGGATAGCGGGGGGGCCCGGCAATGAGCAGTTCTTC. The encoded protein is CASSWGIAGGPGNEQFF.

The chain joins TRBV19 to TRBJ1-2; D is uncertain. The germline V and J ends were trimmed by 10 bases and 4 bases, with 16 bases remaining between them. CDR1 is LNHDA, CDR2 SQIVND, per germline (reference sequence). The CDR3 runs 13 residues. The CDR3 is CATLIGVGYGYTF. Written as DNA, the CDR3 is TGTGCCACCCTAATCGGAGTGGGCTATGGCTACACCTTC. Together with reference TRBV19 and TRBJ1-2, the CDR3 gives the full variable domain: DGGITQSPKYLFRKEGQNVTLSCEQNLNHDAMYWYRQDPGQGLRLIYYSQIVNDFQKGDIAEGYSVSREKKESFPLTVTSAQKNPTAFYLCATLIGVGYGYTFGSGTRLTVV.

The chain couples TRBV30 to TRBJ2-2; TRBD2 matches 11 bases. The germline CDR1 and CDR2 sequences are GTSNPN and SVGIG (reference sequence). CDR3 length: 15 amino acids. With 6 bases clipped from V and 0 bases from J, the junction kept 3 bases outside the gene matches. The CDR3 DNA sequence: TGTGCCTGCACTAGCGGGAGTTCGAACACCGGGGAGCTGTTTTTT. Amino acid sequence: CACTSGSSNTGELFF.

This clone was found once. The CDR3 sequence: CAWSLTGGSYNEQFF. The CDR3 region has the DNA TGTGCCTGGAGTCTGACAGGGGGCTCCTACAATGAGCAGTTCTTC. The chain combines TRBV30 with TRBJ2-1; 9 bases align to TRBD1. CDR1 is GTSNPN, CDR2 SVGIG, per germline (reference sequence). The CDR3 is 15 residues long. Losses at the gene ends were 2 bases for V and 0 bases for J; bases not matched to a gene: 2.

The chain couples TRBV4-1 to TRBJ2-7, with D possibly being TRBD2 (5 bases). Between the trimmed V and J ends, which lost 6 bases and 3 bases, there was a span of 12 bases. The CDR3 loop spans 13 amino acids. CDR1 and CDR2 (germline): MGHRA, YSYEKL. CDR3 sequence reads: CASSLGLDYEQYF. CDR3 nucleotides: TGCGCCAGCAGTCTAGGACTCGACTACGAGCAGTACTTC.

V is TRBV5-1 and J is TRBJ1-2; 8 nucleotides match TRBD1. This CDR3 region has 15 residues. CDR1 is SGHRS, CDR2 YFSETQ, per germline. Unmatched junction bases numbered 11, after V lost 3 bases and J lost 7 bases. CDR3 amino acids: CASSSNGRGRVGYTF. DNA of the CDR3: TGCGCCAGCAGCTCAAACGGCAGGGGGCGCGTTGGCTACACCTTC.

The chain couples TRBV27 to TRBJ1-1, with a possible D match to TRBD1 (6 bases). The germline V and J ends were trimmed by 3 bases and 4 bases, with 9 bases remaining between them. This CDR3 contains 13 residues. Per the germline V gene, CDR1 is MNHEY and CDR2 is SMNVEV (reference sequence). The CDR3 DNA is TGTGCCAGCAGTTTCGGACAGACCACTGAAGCTTTCTTT. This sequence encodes CASSFGQTTEAFF.